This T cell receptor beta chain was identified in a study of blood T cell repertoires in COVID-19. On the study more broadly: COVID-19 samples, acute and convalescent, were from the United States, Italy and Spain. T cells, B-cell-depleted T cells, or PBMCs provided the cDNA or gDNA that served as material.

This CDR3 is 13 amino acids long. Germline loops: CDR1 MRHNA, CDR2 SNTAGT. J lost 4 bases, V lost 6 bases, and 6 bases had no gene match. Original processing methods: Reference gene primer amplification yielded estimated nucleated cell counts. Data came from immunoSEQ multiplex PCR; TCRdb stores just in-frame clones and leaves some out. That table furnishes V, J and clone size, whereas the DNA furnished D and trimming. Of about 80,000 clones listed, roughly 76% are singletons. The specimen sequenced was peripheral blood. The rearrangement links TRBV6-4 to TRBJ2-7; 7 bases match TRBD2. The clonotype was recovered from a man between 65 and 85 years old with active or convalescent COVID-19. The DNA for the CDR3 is TGTGCCAGCAGCCGGGAGGTAGGATACGAGCAGTACTTC. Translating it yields CASSREVGYEQYF.